There are a few counts of the clone carrying this T cell receptor (beta chain). Antigen specificity is unknown. The data were obtained in a study of blood T cell dynamics during melanoma immunotherapy. Study in general: Patients with metastatic melanoma got pembrolizumab or nivolumab-ipilimumab as first-line care.

Study observations and caveats: Among sorted CD8+ subsets, immune-effector cells had the highest clonality and cell-free DNA similarity. It remained unknown if the driving T cell clones were melanoma-specific.

All DNA from each sorted CD8+ subset was loaded. Profiling relied on immunoSEQ multiplex PCR, and the TCRdb table lists in-frame clones only, not all of them. The sample lists about 2,000 clones, 65% to 80% occurring once. Regarding time point: week 3, after first cycle of checkpoint inhibitor. Memory T cells counted as immune-effector cells when CD3+ CD4- CD8+ CD45RA- CD45RO-high CD27- CCR7-. Patients with prior systemic cancer treatment, concomitant immunosuppressants, or other active malignancies were excluded. This CDR3 is built from 15 residues. This clonotype was sampled from a human donor with melanoma. J is TRBJ1-1 and V is TRBV12-2; TRBD1, as called in the table, went unchecked against the DNA. TRBV12-2 is shown as a pseudogene. The sample consisted of CD8+ T cells from blood, taken from a patient treated with checkpoint blockade. Here the CDR3 reads CASRPLIRQNTEAFF. For the CDR3, the DNA is TGTGCAAGTCGCCCTTTAATCCGACAGAACACTGAAGCTTTCTTT.